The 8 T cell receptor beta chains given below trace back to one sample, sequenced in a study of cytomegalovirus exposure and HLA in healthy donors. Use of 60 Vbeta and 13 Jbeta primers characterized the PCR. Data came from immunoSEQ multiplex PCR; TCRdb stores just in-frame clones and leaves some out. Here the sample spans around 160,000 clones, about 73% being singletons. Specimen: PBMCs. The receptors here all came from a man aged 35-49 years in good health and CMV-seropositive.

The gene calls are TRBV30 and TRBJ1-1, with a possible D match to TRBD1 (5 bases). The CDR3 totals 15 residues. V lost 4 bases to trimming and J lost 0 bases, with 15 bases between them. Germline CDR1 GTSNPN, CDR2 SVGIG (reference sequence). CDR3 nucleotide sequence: TGTGCCTGGACTCACGCGGGACGGTTGAACACTGAAGCTTTCTTT. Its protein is CAWTHAGRLNTEAFF.

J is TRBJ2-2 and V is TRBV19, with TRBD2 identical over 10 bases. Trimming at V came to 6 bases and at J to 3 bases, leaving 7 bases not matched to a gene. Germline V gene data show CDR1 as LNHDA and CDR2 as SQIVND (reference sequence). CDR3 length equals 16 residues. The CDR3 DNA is TGTGCCAGTAGGAGAGCGGGAGGGTTGGACACCGGGGAGCTGTTTTTT. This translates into CASRRAGGLDTGELFF.

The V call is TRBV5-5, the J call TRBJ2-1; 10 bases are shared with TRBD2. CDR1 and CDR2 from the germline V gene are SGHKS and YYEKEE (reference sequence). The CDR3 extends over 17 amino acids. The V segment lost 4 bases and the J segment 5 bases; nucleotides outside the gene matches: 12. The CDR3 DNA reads TGTGCCAGCAGCCGGGGGGCTAGCGGGAGAGGGGACAATGAGCAGTTCTTC. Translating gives CASSRGASGRGDNEQFF.

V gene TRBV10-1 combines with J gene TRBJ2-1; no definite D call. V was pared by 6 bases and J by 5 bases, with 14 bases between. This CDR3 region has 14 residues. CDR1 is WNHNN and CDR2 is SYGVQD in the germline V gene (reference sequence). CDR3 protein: CASRNRTGDNEQFF. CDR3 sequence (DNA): TGCGCCAGCAGGAATAGAACTGGAGACAATGAGCAGTTCTTC.

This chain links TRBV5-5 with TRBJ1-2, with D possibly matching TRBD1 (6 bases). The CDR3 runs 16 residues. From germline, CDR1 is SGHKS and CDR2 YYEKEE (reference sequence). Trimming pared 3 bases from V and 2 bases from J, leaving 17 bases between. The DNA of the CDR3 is TGTGCCAGCAGCTCTCCGGACAGCCCAGAGAACTATGGCTACACCTTC. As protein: CASSSPDSPENYGYTF. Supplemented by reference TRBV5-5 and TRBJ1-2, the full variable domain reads DAGVTQSPTHLIKTRGQQVTLRCSPISGHKSVSWYQQVLGQGPQFIFQYYEKEERGRGNFPDRFSARQFPNYSSELNVNALLLGDSALYLCASSSPDSPENYGYTFGSGTRLTVV.

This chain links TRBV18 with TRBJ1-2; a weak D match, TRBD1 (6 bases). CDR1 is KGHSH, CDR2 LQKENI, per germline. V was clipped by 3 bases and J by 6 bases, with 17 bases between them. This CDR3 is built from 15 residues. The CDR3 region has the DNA TGTGCCAGCTCACCTACCCGACAGGTCGGTCATGGCTACACCTTC. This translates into CASSPTRQVGHGYTF.

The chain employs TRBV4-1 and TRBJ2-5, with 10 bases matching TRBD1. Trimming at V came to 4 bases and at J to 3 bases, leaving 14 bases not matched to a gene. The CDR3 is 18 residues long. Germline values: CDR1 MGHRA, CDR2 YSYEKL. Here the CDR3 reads CASSPRKGTGTGEETQYF. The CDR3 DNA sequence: TGCGCCAGCAGCCCCAGAAAGGGGACCGGGACAGGGGAAGAGACCCAGTACTTC.

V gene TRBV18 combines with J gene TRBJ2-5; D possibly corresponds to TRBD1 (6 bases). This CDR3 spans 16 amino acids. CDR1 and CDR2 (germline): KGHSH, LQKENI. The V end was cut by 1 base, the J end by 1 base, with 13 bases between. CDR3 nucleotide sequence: TGTGCCAGCTCACCACTGGGGGCGGGCCTCCAAGAGACCCAGTACTTC. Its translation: CASSPLGAGLQETQYF.